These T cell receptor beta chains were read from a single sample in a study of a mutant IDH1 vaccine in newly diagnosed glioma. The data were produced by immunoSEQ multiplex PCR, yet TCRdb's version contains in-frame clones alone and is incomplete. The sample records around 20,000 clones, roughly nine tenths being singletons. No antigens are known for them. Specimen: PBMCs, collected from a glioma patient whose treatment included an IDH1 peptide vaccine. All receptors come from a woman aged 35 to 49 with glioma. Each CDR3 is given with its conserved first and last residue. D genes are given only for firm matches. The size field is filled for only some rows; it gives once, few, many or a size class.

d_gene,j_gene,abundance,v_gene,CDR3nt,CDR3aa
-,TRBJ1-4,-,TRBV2,TGTGCCAGCAGTGAAGGATTGGCGCAGGGTGTTGAAAAACTGTTTTTT,CASSEGLAQGVEKLFF
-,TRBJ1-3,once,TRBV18,TGTGCCAGCTCACCACCGGGCAGATTGCCTGGAAACACCATATATTTT,CASSPPGRLPGNTIYF
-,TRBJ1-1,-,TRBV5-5,TGTGCCAGCAGCCCGCCGCGAAACACTGAAGCTTTCTTT,CASSPPRNTEAFF
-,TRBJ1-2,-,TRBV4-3,TGCGCCAGCAGCCAAGATAGGGCAGGGTGGGGGAGCTACACCTTC,CASSQDRAGWGSYTF
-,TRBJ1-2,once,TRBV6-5,TGTGCCAGCAGTTACGGGGCTGGCTACACCTTC,CASSYGAGYTF
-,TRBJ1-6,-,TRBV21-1,TGTGCCAGCAGCTCCGGGGGACGGGGGAATTCACCCCTCCACTTT,CASSSGGRGNSPLHF
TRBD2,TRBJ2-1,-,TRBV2,TGTGCCAGCAGGGTACTAGCGGTAAATGAGCAGTTCTTC,CASRVLAVNEQFF
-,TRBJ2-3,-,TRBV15,TGTGCCACCAGCAGAGACCCCGGGGGAAGCACAGATACGCAGTATTTT,CATSRDPGGSTDTQYF
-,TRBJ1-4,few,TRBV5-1,TGCGCCAGCAGCTTTGATTCGACAGGCCTTGAAAAACTGTTTTTT,CASSFDSTGLEKLFF
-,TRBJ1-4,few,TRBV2,TGTGCCAGCAGTGAAATCAGGGGACCTAATGAAAAACTGTTTTTT,CASSEIRGPNEKLFF
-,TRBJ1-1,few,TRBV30,TGTGCCTGGAGTTGGCAGGGAGGCGCTGAAGCTTTCTTT,CAWSWQGGAEAFF
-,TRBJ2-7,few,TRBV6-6,TGTGCCAGCAGTTACGCACAGGGACACGAGCAGTACTTC,CASSYAQGHEQYF
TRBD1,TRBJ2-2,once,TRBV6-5,TGTGCCAGCAAACTGGGACAGACCAACACCGGGGAGCTGTTTTTT,CASKLGQTNTGELFF
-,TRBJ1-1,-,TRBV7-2,TGTGCCAGCAGCTTGGTACGGGGTGACACTGAAGCTTTCTTT,CASSLVRGDTEAFF
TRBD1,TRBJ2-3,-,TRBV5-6,TGTGCCAGCAGCTTATGGACAGGGTCCGACACAGATACGCAGTATTTT,CASSLWTGSDTDTQYF
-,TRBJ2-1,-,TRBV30,TGTGCCTGGAGTGTACTGGGATCCAATGAGCAGTTCTTC,CAWSVLGSNEQFF
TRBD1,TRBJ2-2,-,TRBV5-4,TGTGCCAGCAGCCGAAACTACAGGGGGCCCGGGGAGCTGTTTTTT,CASSRNYRGPGELFF
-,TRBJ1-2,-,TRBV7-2,TGTGCCAGCAGCTTAGCGAGGGGGACGGGGAATGGCTACACCTTC,CASSLARGTGNGYTF
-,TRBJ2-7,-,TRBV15,TGTGCCACCAGCAGAGATAGGGGGACTCAGTCCTACGAGCAGTACTTC,CATSRDRGTQSYEQYF
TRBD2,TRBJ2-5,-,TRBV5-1,TGCGCCAGCAGCCAGGGACTAGCGGGGTCTTACGGAGAGACCCAGTACTTC,CASSQGLAGSYGETQYF
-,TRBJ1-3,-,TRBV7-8,TGTGCCAGCAGCATCCCAGGAGCTGGAAACACCATATATTTT,CASSIPGAGNTIYF
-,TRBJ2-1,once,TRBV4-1,TGCGCCAGCAGCCAAGTGGGTAAGGGGGGACAGTTCTTC,CASSQVGKGGQFF
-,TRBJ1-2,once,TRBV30,TGTGCCTGGAGTCCAACGGGTTTTGGGGGCTACACCTTC,CAWSPTGFGGYTF
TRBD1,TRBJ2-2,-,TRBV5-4,TGTGCCAGCAGCACGGACGGGTGGACAGGGGTCACCGGGGAGCTGTTTTTT,CASSTDGWTGVTGELFF
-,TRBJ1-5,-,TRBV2,TGTGCCAGCAGCGACGATCCGGCCAATCAGCCCCAGCATTTT,CASSDDPANQPQHF
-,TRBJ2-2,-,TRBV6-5,TGTGCCAGCATCGGGAAGGGGTCCGGGGAGCTGTTTTTT,CASIGKGSGELFF
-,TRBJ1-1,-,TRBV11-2,TGTGCCAGCAGCTTTGGGGGTTCGCTCGGGAACACTGAAGCTTTCTTT,CASSFGGSLGNTEAFF
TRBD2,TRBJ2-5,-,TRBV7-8,TGTGCCAGCAGCTTATCTAGCGGCCAAGAGACCCAGTACTTC,CASSLSSGQETQYF
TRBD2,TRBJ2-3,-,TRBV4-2,TGTGCCAGCAGCCAAGTAGGCCGCGGGAGCGGTCGGACAGATACGCAGTATTTT,CASSQVGRGSGRTDTQYF
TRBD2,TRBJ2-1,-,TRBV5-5,TGTGCCAGCAGCGTCCCGGGACTAGCGGGTAATGAGCAGTTCTTC,CASSVPGLAGNEQFF
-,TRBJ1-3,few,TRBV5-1,TGCGCCAGCAGCTTAGACGATCCGACCCCCTCTGGAAACACCATATATTTT,CASSLDDPTPSGNTIYF
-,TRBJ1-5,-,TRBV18,TGTGCCAGCTCACCGGAGGGGAATCAGCCCCAGCATTTT,CASSPEGNQPQHF
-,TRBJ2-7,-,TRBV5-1,TGCGCCAGCAGCACTATAACAGGGAAATTCCGCTATGAGCAGTACTTC,CASSTITGKFRYEQYF
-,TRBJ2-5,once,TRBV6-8,TGTGCCAGCAGTTACTCGAAGGTTCGGGTGCCCGAGACCCAGTACTTC,CASSYSKVRVPETQYF
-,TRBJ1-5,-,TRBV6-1,TGTGCCAGCGGAGGGGCAGGCAATCAGCCCCAGCATTTT,CASGGAGNQPQHF
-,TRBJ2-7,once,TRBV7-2,TGTGCCAGCAGCTTACAGGGGACTACCACCTACGAGCAGTACTTC,CASSLQGTTTYEQYF
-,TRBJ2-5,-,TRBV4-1,TGCGCCAGCAGCCGGGCCGGGACACCCCAAGAGACCCAGTACTTC,CASSRAGTPQETQYF